This TCR beta chain was sequenced in a study of cytomegalovirus exposure and HLA in healthy donors. Germline lookup yields CDR1 MDHEN and CDR2 SYDVKM. The CDR3 contains 15 residues. Trimming removed 3 bases from V and 8 bases from J; junction bases left unmatched: 7. It was with 60 Vbeta and 13 Jbeta primers that the PCR ran. Profiled with immunoSEQ multiplex PCR; TCRdb holds only in-frame clones, not every one. Of about 130,000 clones in the sample, around four fifths were seen once. Findings and limits, study-wide: Reportedly, HLA-A and HLA-B alleles of most subjects were accurately predicted from TCR beta. Analyses of presence and absence presupposed an approximately uniform sequencing depth across donors. Earlier analysis yielded a pattern in which most TCR beta V segments were productive about 90% or about 30% of the time.

This clone was observed a handful of times. Its specificity is unknown. The sample comprised PBMCs. This chain links TRBV28 with TRBJ2-1, with 10 nucleotides matching TRBD1. The clonotype comes from a man younger than 35 in good health and CMV-seropositive. The CDR3 DNA follows: TGTGCCAGCAGTTTCGGGACAGGGGATAGCGATGAGCAGTTCTTC. The encoded protein is CASSFGTGDSDEQFF.